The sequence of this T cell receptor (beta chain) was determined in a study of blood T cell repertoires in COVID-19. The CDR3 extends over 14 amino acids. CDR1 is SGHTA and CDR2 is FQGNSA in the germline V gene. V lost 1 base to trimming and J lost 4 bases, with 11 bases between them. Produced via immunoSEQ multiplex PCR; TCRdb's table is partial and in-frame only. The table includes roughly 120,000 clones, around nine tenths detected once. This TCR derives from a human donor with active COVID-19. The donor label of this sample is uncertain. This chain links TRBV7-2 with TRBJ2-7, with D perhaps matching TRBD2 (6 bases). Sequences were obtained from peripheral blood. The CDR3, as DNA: TGTGCCAGCAGCTTAGTGGGCGGGGTTTACGAGCAGTACTTC. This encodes CASSLVGGVYEQYF.